This is a list of T cell receptor beta chains from one sample in a study of patients and donors after allogeneic stem cell transplantation. One entry per CDR3 protein, called by TCRdb with MiXCR from the RT-PCR reads. The sample comprises under 200,000 distinct CDR3 sequences, 30% of which are singletons, and about 3% rests with the top ten. Sequencing used blood, either unsorted or a sorted T cell fraction (not recorded which). Receptor source: a human donor who was either an allogeneic HSCT recipient or a stem cell or donor lymphocyte infusion donor (not recorded which). It is not recorded whose cells these are; they may come from a transplant donor. CDR3s include the opening cysteine and the closing phenylalanine or tryptophan. Fields, in order: V gene, CDR3 protein.

TRBV6-5,CASSFFGLAGAREQYF
TRBV7-7,CASSLSSGRPQETQYF
TRBV29-1,CSVLQGGKDTEAFF
TRBV7-9,CASSGQLRSETQYF
TRBV4-2,CASSQVSAGRGSTDTQYF
TRBV20-1,CSASQERHTQYF
TRBV20-1,CSASGRGYEQYF
TRBV6-2/TRBV6-3,CASSPGTSGLGQETQYF
TRBV6-2/TRBV6-3,CASSPRQALSYEQYF
TRBV5-4,CASSLFTDTQYF
TRBV18,CASSPAGLFTDTQYF
TRBV20-1,CSARQTGASGNTIYF
TRBV29-1,CSVGQLNTEAFF
TRBV6-2/TRBV6-3,CASRGLGNEQFF
TRBV20-1,CASRLGTQYF
TRBV20-1,CSANGQAYEQYF
TRBV7-6,CASSPQGGKAFF
TRBV6-2/TRBV6-3,CASSYARSTGAFF
TRBV6-5,CASSYSEGYEQYF
TRBV10-1,CASSGEGDTQYF
TRBV3-1,CASSQVYSGANVLTF
TRBV7-8,CASSPLLGTVSPNYGYTF
TRBV20-1,CSGTSGTFYEQYF
TRBV10-3,CAIRGDSNQPQHF
TRBV7-2,CASSLVREQPQHF
TRBV12-3/TRBV12-4,CASRPGQGGYGYTF
TRBV6-5,CASSYGTSGPYQETQYF
TRBV20-1,CSAREGPSTDTQYF
TRBV20-1,CSASPERGYTF
TRBV5-5,CASSRDPAGTNEKLFF
TRBV27,CASSESGGWEQFF
TRBV18,CASSITAQAGNQPQHF
TRBV11-3,CASSLGETSAWEQFF
TRBV21-1,CASRVLGTGELFF
TRBV5-1,CASSLEASGQYF
TRBV4-3,CASSQTGAVGNTIYF
TRBV6-2/TRBV6-3,CASSGRYNEQFF
TRBV4-3,CASSQTGTDRGNTIYF
TRBV6-2/TRBV6-3,CASTLTGTSGEQYF
TRBV27,CASSFDSTQYF